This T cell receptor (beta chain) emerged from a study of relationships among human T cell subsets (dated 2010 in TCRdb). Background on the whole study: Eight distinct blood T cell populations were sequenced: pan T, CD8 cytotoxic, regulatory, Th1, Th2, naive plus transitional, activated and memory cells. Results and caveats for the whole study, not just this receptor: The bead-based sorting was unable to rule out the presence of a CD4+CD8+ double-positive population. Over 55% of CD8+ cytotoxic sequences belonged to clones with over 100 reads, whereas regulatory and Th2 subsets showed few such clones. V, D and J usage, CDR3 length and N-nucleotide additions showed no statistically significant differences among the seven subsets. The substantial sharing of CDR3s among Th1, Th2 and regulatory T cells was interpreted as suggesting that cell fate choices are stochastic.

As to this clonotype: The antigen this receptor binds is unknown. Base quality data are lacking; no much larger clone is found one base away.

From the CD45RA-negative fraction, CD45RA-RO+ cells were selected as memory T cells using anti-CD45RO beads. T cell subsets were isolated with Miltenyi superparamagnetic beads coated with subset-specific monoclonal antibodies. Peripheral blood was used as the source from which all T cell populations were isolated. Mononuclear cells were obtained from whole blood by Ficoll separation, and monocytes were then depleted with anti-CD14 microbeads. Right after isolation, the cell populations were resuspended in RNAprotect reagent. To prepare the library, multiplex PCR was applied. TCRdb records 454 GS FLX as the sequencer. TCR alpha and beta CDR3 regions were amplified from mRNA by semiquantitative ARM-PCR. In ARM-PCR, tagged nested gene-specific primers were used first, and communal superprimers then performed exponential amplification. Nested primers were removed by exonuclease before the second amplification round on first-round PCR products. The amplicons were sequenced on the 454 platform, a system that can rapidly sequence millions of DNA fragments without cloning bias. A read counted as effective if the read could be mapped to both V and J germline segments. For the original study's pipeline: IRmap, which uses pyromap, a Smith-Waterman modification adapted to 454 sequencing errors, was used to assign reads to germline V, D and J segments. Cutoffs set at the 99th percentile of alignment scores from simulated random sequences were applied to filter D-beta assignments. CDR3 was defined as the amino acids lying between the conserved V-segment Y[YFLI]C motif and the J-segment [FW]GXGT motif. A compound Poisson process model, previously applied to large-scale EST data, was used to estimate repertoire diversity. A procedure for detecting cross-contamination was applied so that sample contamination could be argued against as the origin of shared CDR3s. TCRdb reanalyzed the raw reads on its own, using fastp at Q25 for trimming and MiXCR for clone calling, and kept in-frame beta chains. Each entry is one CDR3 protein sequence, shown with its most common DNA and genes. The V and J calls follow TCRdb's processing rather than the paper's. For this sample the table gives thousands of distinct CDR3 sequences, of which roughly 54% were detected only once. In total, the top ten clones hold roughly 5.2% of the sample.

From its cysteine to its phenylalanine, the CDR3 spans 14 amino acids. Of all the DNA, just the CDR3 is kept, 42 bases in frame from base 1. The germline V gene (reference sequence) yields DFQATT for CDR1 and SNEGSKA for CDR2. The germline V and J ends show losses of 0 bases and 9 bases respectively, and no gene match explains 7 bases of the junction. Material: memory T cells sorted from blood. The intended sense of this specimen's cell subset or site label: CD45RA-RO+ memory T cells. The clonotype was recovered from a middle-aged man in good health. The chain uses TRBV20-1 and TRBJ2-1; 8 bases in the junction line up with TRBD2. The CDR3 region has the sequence CSARENSGTGEQFF. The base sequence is TGCAGTGCTAGAGAGAATAGCGGGACTGGTGAGCAGTTCTTC.